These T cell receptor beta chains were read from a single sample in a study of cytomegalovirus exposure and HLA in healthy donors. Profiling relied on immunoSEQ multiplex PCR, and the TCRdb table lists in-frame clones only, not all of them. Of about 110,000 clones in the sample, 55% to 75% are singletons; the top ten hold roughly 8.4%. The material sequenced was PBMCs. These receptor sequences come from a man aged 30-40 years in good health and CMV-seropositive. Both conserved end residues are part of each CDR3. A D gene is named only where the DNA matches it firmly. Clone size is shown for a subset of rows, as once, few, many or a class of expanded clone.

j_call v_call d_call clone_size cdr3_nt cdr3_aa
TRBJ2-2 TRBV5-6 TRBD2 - TGTGCCAGCAGCTCCGGGACTACCTCCGGGGAGCTGTTTTTT CASSSGTTSGELFF
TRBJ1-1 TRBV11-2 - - TGTGCCAGCAGCTTAGACCCGGGGTTGAACACTGAAGCTTTCTTT CASSLDPGLNTEAFF
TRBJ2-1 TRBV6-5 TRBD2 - TGTGCCAGCACTCGGCTAGCGGGGAGCAATGAGCAGTTCTTC CASTRLAGSNEQFF
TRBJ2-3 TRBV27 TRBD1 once TGTGCCAGCAGGACAGGGGGCATAGATACGCAGTATTTT CASRTGGIDTQYF
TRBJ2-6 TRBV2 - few TGTGCCAGCAGTATGACATGGCCTGGGGCCAACGTCCTGACTTTC CASSMTWPGANVLTF
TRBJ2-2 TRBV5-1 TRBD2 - TGCGCCAGCAGCTTCCTAGCGGGGGGCCCCGGGGAGCTGTTTTTT CASSFLAGGPGELFF
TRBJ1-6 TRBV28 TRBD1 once TGTGCCAGTACCCCGGGACAGGGGGTTTTGGGTAATTCACCCCTCCACTTT CASTPGQGVLGNSPLHF
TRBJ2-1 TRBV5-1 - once TGCGCCAGCAGCTTGGAAGGGAGCTCCTACAATGAGCAGTTCTTC CASSLEGSSYNEQFF
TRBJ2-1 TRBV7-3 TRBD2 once TGTGCCAGCAGCCCCACCCCTATAGCGGGACCCTACTTATCCTACAATGAGCAGTTCTTC CASSPTPIAGPYLSYNEQFF
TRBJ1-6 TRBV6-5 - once TGTGCCAGCAGTCCTTTCTCGGGACTTGGATCACCCCTCCACTTT CASSPFSGLGSPLHF
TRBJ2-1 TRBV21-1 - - TGTGCCAGCAGCAAAGCTAGCGGGAGGGGCTACAATGAGCAGTTCTTC CASSKASGRGYNEQFF
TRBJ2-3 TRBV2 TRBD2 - TGTGCCAGCATTGGACTAGCGGGGCGAGTAGATACGCAGTATTTT CASIGLAGRVDTQYF
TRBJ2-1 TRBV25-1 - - TGTGCCAGCAGTGAACCCCGACAGGACAATGAGCAGTTCTTC CASSEPRQDNEQFF
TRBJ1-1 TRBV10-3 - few TGTGCCATCAGTGACCGCCGGACGGGGCCGGGGCGCGGGGACACTGAAGCTTTCTTT CAISDRRTGPGRGDTEAFF
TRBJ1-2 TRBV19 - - TGTGCCAGTAGTACCCGCCTACTCACGAGAGGAACTTATGGCTACACCTTC CASSTRLLTRGTYGYTF
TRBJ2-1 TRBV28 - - TGTGCCACCAGTCGCGGCGGCGTACACTCCTACAATGAGCAGTTCTTC CATSRGGVHSYNEQFF
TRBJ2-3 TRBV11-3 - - TGTGCCAGCAGCCTCCCTGGCACAGATACGCAGTATTTT CASSLPGTDTQYF
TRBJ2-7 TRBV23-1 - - TGCGCCAGCAGACAGACAGGCCAGGTATACTACGAGCAGTACTTC CASRQTGQVYYEQYF
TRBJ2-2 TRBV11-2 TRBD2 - TGTGCCAGCAGCTTGGGACCAGGGCTAGCGGGGGAAAACGGGGAGCTGTTTTTT CASSLGPGLAGENGELFF
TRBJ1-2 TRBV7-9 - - TGTGCCAGCAGCCCTAAAGGGGCATCTAGGTGCACCTTC CASSPKGASRCTF
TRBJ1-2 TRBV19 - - TGTGCCAGTAGGGACTTTGGGGGCGGCTACACCTTC CASRDFGGGYTF
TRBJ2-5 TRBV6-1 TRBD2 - TGTGCCAGCAGTCAACTAGCGGGGGGTAAAGAGACCCAGTACTTC CASSQLAGGKETQYF
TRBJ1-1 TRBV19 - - TGTGCCAGTAGTACTGGACAGTTTCAAAGGAACACTGAAGCTTTCTTT CASSTGQFQRNTEAFF
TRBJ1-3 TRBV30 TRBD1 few TGTGCCTCCACAGGGGGCGGAAACACCATATATTTT CASTGGGNTIYF
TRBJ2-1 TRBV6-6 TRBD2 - TGTGCCAGCAGAGCGGGGGGGAGCTCCTACAATGAGCAGTTCTTC CASRAGGSSYNEQFF
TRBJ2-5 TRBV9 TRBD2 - TGTGCCAGCAGCGTAGGGGGGGAGCGGGGCCTCCCCGTGGAGACCCAGTACTTC CASSVGGERGLPVETQYF
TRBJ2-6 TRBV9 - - TGTGCCAGCAGCCGAGGGGAGGGGGACTCTGGGGCCAACGTCCTGACTTTC CASSRGEGDSGANVLTF
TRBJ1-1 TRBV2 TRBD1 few TGTGCCAGCAGTGAATCACAGGGGATAGGCACTGAAGCTTTCTTT CASSESQGIGTEAFF
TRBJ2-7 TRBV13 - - TGTGCCAGCAGCCCCCGATCTATGGAGTCCCACGAGCAGTACTTC CASSPRSMESHEQYF
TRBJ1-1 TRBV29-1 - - TGCAGCGTCACCAACAGGGACGGCCAGGCGGCTTTCTTT CSVTNRDGQAAFF
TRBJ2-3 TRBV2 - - TGTGCCAGCAGGGGCAGGGGTAGCACAGATACGCAGTATTTT CASRGRGSTDTQYF
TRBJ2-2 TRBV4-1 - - TGCGCCAGCAGCCTACACCCCTCAGACTCGATAAAGGCCCTCCTGTTTTTT CASSLHPSDSIKALLFF
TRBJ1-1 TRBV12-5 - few TGTGCTACCCAGGGGATGAACACTGAAGCTTTCTTT CATQGMNTEAFF
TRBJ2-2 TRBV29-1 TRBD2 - TGCAGCGTGCCCCGGGGGGCGAACACCGGGGAGCTGTTTTTT CSVPRGANTGELFF
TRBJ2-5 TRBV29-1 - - TGCAGCACCGATAGGGGACAAGAGACCCAGTACTTC CSTDRGQETQYF
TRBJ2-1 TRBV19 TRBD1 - TGTGCCAGTAGTATTACCGGGACAGGGGGCAATGAGCAGTTCTTC CASSITGTGGNEQFF
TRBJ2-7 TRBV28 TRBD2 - TGTGCCAGCAGTTTCCTGAGCGGGGGCTACTACGAGCAGTACTTC CASSFLSGGYYEQYF
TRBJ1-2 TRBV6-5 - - TGTGCCAGCAGGCCCCCAGGTGGCTATGGCTACACCTTC CASRPPGGYGYTF
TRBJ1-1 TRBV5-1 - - TGCGCCAGCACCCGTACAGAGAACACTGAAGCTTTCTTT CASTRTENTEAFF
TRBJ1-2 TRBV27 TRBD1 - TGTGCCAGCAGTGCCCCCGGGACAGCTTACTATGGCTACACCTTC CASSAPGTAYYGYTF
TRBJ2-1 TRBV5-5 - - TGTGCCAGCAGCGTCCGGGACACCTCCTACAATGAGCAGTTCTTC CASSVRDTSYNEQFF